This TCR beta chain derives from a study of blood T cell repertoires in COVID-19. Study-wide context: From T cells, B-cell-depleted T cells, or PBMCs came the material, which was cDNA or gDNA.

Germline CDR1 is MDHEN and CDR2 is SYDVKM. This CDR3 region has 16 residues. The V gene end was trimmed by 1 base and the J gene end by 5 bases; junction bases not matched to a gene: 6. Clones were read by immunoSEQ multiplex PCR, and TCRdb kept only the in-frame ones, dropping some. This table holds 200,000 or so clones, about 82% found once. The sample taken for sequencing was peripheral blood. V gene TRBV28 combines with J gene TRBJ1-2; 11 bases line up with TRBD1. This clonotype was sampled from a woman aged 25 to 45 with acute or convalescent COVID-19. In DNA form, the CDR3 reads TGTGCCAGCAGTTTATCCGGGACAGGGGGAGGATATGGCTACACCTTC. It specifies CASSLSGTGGGYGYTF.